This is a list of T cell receptor beta chains from one sample in a study of identical twins. In TCRdb, the 5' RACE reads were re-called with MiXCR into one record per CDR3 protein. The sample contains roughly 1,500,000 distinct CDR3 sequences, less than 40% of which appear only once. The sequenced sample consisted of cord blood. These receptor sequences come from a newborn girl in good health. The conserved cysteine and the conserved F or W are not part of the CDR3 here. A D gene is named only where the DNA matches it firmly. The size field is filled for only some rows; it gives once, few, many or a size class.

clone size | V gene | D gene | CDR3 protein
. | TRBV5-1 | . | ASSLMERTEAF
few | TRBV6-5 | TRBD1 | ASSHRQGVLDGYT
. | TRBV5-8 | TRBD2 | ASSRKRLAGVGTQY
many | TRBV12-3/TRBV12-4 | TRBD1 | ASSLPTGVIYNEQF
. | TRBV20-1 | . | SARIGQNTEAF
. | TRBV5-1 | TRBD1 | ASSLGTGSSHSNQPQH
few | TRBV9 | TRBD2 | ASSVNPRLAVSTDTQY
. | TRBV5-1 | . | ASSFSQWGEEKLF
few | TRBV28 | . | ASSARDAEAF
few | TRBV7-2 | TRBD2 | ASSSRLAGGRSLSYEQY
. | TRBV20-1 | . | SAIFWGQVGTEAF
. | TRBV6-5 | TRBD2 | ASSYRLTSGGHNEQF
once | TRBV7-8 | TRBD2 | ASSQGHVAGGPDTQY
few | TRBV7-2 | . | ASSLLRLNSPLH
few | TRBV20-1 | . | SAIPQAYEQY
few | TRBV5-1 | . | ASSLISPGELF
few | TRBV29-1 | TRBD1 | SVLPRTGGLNTEAF
. | TRBV5-1 | . | ASSWTEGNSYNEQF
few | TRBV7-2 | TRBD1 | ASSLVGGASPYEQY
. | TRBV30 | . | VWSVGHSYEQY
once | TRBV4-2 | TRBD1 | ASSQGRQGLTTGELF
. | TRBV5-6 | TRBD1 | ASSFTGAGQPQH
few | TRBV6-6 | TRBD2 | ASSYSAGVSNEQF
. | TRBV7-9 | . | ASSGSHNEQY
few | TRBV6-6 | . | VSSPGQPTEAF
few | TRBV29-1 | . | SGAGWDTEAF
. | TRBV7-9 | . | ASSYNDGQTQY
. | TRBV4-2 | . | ASSQAGPLNTEAF
. | TRBV10-3 | TRBD1 | AIASGTGGYEQY
. | TRBV4-2 | . | ASSQPQGLSEKLF
few | TRBV6-1 | TRBD1 | ASIADRVQPQH
. | TRBV10-3 | TRBD1 | AISPAGGYTEAF
. | TRBV20-1 | . | SALDSRNYGYT
few | TRBV6-4 | TRBD1 | ASIRRQGWNQPQH
few | TRBV10-3 | . | ASLDIYYGYT
once | TRBV12-3/TRBV12-4 | . | ASSLSLGARVRGTGTQY
. | TRBV13 | . | ASIRWQDMGYNEQY
. | TRBV7-9 | . | ASGYKRGDNEKLF
. | TRBV20-1 | . | SARGQGSMDEQF
few | TRBV27 | . | ASRDTSYREQF
. | TRBV5-1 | . | ASRIRDTLTDTQY
. | TRBV24-1 | . | ATSAACLSNYGYT